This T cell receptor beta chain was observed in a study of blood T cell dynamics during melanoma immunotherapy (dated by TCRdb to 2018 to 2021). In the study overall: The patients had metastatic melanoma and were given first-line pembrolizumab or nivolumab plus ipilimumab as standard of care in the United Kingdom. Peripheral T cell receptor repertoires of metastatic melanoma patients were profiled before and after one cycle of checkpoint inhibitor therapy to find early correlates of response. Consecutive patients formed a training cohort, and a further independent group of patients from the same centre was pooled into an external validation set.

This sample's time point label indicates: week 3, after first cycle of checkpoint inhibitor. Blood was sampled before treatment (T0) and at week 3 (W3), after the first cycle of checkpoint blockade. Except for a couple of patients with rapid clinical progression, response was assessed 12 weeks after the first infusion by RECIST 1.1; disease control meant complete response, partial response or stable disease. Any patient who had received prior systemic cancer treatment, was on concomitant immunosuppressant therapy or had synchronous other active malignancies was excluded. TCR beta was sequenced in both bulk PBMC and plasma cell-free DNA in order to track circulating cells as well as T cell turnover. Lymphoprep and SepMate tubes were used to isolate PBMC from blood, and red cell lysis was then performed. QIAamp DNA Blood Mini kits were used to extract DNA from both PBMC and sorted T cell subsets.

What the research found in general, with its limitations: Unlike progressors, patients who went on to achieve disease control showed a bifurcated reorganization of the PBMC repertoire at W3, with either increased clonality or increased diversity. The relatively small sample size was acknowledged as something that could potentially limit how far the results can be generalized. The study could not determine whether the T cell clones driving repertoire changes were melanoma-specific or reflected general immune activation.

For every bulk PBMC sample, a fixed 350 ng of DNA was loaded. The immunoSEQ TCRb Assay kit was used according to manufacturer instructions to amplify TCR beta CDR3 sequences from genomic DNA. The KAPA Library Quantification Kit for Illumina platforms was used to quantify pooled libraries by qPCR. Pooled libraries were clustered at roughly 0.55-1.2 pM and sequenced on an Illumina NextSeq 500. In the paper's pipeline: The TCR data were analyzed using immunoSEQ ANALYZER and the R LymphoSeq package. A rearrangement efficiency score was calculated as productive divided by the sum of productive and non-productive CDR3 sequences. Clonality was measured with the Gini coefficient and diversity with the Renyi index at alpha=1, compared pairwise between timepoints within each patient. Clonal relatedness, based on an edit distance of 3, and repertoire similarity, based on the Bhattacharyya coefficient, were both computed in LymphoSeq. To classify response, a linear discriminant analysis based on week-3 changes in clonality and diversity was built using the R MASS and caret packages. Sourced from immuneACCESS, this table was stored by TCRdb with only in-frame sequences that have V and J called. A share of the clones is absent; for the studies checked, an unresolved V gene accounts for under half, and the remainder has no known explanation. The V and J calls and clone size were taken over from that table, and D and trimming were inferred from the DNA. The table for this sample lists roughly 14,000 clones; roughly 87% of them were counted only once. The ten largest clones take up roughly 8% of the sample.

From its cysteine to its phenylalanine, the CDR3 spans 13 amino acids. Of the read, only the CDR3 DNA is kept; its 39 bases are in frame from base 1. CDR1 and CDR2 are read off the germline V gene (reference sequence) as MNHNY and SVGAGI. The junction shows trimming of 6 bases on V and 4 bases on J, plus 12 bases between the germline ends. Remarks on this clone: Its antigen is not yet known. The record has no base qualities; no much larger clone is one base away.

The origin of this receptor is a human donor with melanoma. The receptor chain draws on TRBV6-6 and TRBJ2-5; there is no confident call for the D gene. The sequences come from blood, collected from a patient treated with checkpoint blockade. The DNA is TGTGCCAGCAGCCCTCGAGTGAGAGAGACCCAGTACTTC. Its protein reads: CASSPRVRETQYF.